What follows are 20 T cell receptor beta chains derived from one specimen sequenced in a study of HIV-infected patients and healthy controls. 500 ng RNA was reverse transcribed with alpha and beta constant-region primers. Each of the alpha and beta chains got its own library through chain-specific third strand synthesis with indices. TCRdb fed the 5' RACE reads into MiXCR, producing one record per CDR3 protein. Of 8,500 to 11,000 distinct CDR3 sequences in the sample, approximately 8.2% are singletons; the top ten hold about 3.7%. Whole blood was used without fractionation, so all unsorted peripheral T cells were included. The material sequenced was blood. These receptors were obtained from an adult in good health.

This clonotype is medium-sized within its sample. The V call is TRBV6-5, the J call TRBJ1-6; 9 nucleotides line up with TRBD1. J was trimmed by 9 bases and V by 6 bases; bases with no gene match: 9. Germline assignment: CDR1 MNHEY and CDR2 SVGAGI. This CDR3 has 15 residues. CDR3 protein: CASSRDRAPISPLHF. CDR3 sequence (DNA): TGTGCCAGCAGCCGGGACAGGGCTCCGATTTCACCCCTCCACTTT.

The chain uses TRBV12-3 or TRBV12-4 and TRBJ1-2, with 9 bases aligning to TRBD1. The length of the CDR3 is 15 residues. Germline trimming cut 5 bases from V and 4 bases from J; bases unmatched to any gene: 8. This CDR3 reads CASSPFGTGTYGYTF. In DNA, the CDR3 is TGTGCCAGCAGTCCCTTCGGGACAGGGACCTATGGCTACACCTTC.

This clonotype is labeled as medium-sized. This chain connects TRBV7-9 to TRBJ1-4; 7 positions match TRBD1. CDR1 and CDR2 from the germline V gene are SEHNR and FQNEAQ (reference sequence). Trimming took 5 bases from V and 3 from J; bases not matched to a gene: 15. This CDR3 is built from 18 residues. CDR3 loop: CASSRPTYMQGANEKLFF. The CDR3 DNA reads TGTGCCAGCAGCCGACCGACCTACATGCAGGGGGCTAATGAAAAACTGTTTTTT.

This clonotype was found a few times. The chain links TRBV18 to TRBJ2-7; 10 bases align to TRBD1. Germline assignment: CDR1 KGHSH and CDR2 LQKENI. Unmatched junction bases numbered 5, after V lost 4 bases and J lost 5 bases. The CDR3 contains 14 residues. DNA of the CDR3: TGTGCCAGCTCACTTCAGACAGGGGGCAACGAGCAGTACTTC. It is translated as CASSLQTGGNEQYF.

This clonotype was counted ten times or more. The chain has TRBV2 and TRBJ1-6; 7 nucleotides align to TRBD1. CDR1 SNHLY and CDR2 FYNNEI come from the germline V gene. There are 16 residues in the CDR3. After removal of 6 bases from V and 4 bases from J, the junction contained 9 bases not matched to a gene. DNA of the CDR3: TGTGCCAGCAGCGATGCCGGGACAGCATATAATTCACCCCTCCACTTT. Its translation is CASSDAGTAYNSPLHF. The complete variable domain, with remaining parts taken from reference TRBV2 and TRBJ1-6, reads EPEVTQTPSHQVTQMGQEVILRCVPISNHLYFYWYRQILGQKVEFLVSFYNNEISEKSEIFDDQFSVERPDGSNFTLKIRSTKLEDSAMYFCASSDAGTAYNSPLHFGNGTRLTVT.

Judged by abundance, this clonotype is medium-sized. V gene TRBV20-1 combines with J gene TRBJ2-3, with no clear D. Germline CDR1 DFQATT, CDR2 SNEGSKA (reference sequence). Trimming removed 3 bases at V and 2 bases at J, with 18 bases between. The CDR3 length is 16 residues. CDR3 protein: CSASDFGDLLTDTQYF. In nucleotides, the CDR3 is TGCAGTGCTAGTGACTTTGGCGACCTTCTCACAGATACGCAGTATTTT.

This clonotype is termed medium-sized. The CDR3 reads CSARVSDYEQYF. Here the CDR3 DNA reads TGCAGTGCTAGAGTGTCAGATTACGAGCAGTACTTC. J is TRBJ2-7 and V is TRBV20-1; the D is unclear. The CDR3 runs 12 residues. The V end was cut by 1 base, the J end by 4 bases, with 8 bases between. Germline V lookup: CDR1 DFQATT, CDR2 SNEGSKA (reference sequence).

This clonotype was counted a few times. The chain links TRBV27 to TRBJ2-2; possible D gene TRBD2, 5 bases. Germline CDR1 reads MNHEY; CDR2 reads SMNVEV (reference sequence). The CDR3 is made up of 15 amino acids. V lost 6 bases to trimming and J lost 4 bases, with 15 bases between them. The CDR3 nucleotides read TGTGCCAGCAGGCTCGCCGGGATTCCCACCGGGGAGCTGTTTTTT. It specifies CASRLAGIPTGELFF.

This clonotype was seen repeatedly, ten times or more. J is TRBJ1-3 and V is TRBV7-9; D is unclear. CDR1 is SEHNR, CDR2 FQNEAQ, per germline (reference sequence). V was cut by 2 bases and J by 0 bases, with 11 bases left in between. The CDR3 is made up of 16 amino acids. CDR3 sequence: CASSLTAPSSGNTIYF. Here the CDR3 DNA reads TGTGCCAGCAGCTTAACCGCCCCGAGCTCTGGAAACACCATATATTTT. The full variable domain, with the rest looked up from reference TRBV7-9 and TRBJ1-3, is DTGVSQNPRHKITKRGQNVTFRCDPISEHNRLYWYRQTLGQGPEFLTYFQNEAQLEKSRLLSDRFSAERPKGSFSTLEIQRTEQGDSAMYLCASSLTAPSSGNTIYFGEGSWLTVV.

This clonotype was seen a few times. This chain uses TRBV9 with TRBJ1-3, with unresolved D. Germline CDR1 reads SGDLS; CDR2 reads YYNGEE. The CDR3 spans 16 residues. The germline V and J ends were trimmed by 0 bases and 1 base, with 11 bases remaining between them. The CDR3, as DNA: TGTGCCAGCAGCGTAGCTTACGGGCGTTCTGGAAACACCATATATTTT. Protein: CASSVAYGRSGNTIYF.

This clonotype appeared many times. The chain uses TRBV6-1 and TRBJ1-1; weak D call: TRBD1 (5 bases). Per germline, CDR1 MNHNS and CDR2 SASEGT. The germline V and J ends were trimmed by 9 bases and 3 bases, with 17 bases remaining between them. This CDR3 is 14 amino acids long. CDR3 amino acids: CASSTVGDYTEAFF. The CDR3, as DNA: TGTGCCAGTTCGACAGTTGGGGACTACACTGAAGCTTTCTTT.

This clonotype was seen a handful of times. The CDR3 nucleotides are TGCGCCAGCAGCTTAGGGCTCGACAGGGGTCGTACTGAAGCTTTCTTT. It encodes CASSLGLDRGRTEAFF. The chain has TRBV5-1 and TRBJ1-1; TRBD1 matches 8 bases. This CDR3 is 16 amino acids long. The J segment lost 5 bases and the V segment lost 2 bases, leaving 11 bases of the junction unmatched. CDR1 and CDR2 (germline): SGHRS, YFSETQ.

J is TRBJ1-2 and V is TRBV6-5; 11 bases match TRBD1. V shed 0 bases and J 8 bases; nucleotides not matched to a gene: 5. CDR1 MNHEY and CDR2 SVGAGI come from the germline V gene. The CDR3 has 15 residues. CDR3 in amino acids: CASSYSAGQGGGYTF. Written as DNA, the CDR3 is TGTGCCAGCAGTTACTCGGCGGGACAGGGGGGGGGCTACACCTTC.

Many counts were recorded for this clonotype. The V and J genes are TRBV6-5 and TRBJ1-1, with D tentatively TRBD1 (6 bases). The CDR3 loop spans 13 amino acids. Germline V gene sequence: CDR1 MNHEY, CDR2 SVGAGI. V lost 6 bases to trimming and J lost 0 bases, with 8 bases between them. The CDR3 sequence is CASRAGVNTEAFF. CDR3 in DNA: TGTGCCAGCAGGGCAGGGGTGAACACTGAAGCTTTCTTT.

In this sample, this clonotype turned up many times. The chain joins TRBV5-4 to TRBJ1-6; 9 bases match TRBD1. V shed 5 bases, J shed 7 bases, and the junction held 4 bases outside the gene matches. Germline V gene sequence: CDR1 SGHNT, CDR2 YYREEE (reference sequence). The CDR3 covers 14 residues. The CDR3 DNA sequence: TGTGCCAGCAGAATAGGACAGGGGAATTCACCCCTCCACTTT. It specifies CASRIGQGNSPLHF. Supplemented by reference TRBV5-4 and TRBJ1-6, the full variable domain reads ETGVTQSPTHLIKTRGQQVTLRCSSQSGHNTVSWYQQALGQGPQFIFQYYREEENGRGNFPPRFSGLQFPNYSSELNVNALELDDSALYLCASRIGQGNSPLHFGNGTRLTVT.

By proportion, this clonotype is medium-sized. The chain combines TRBV7-6 with TRBJ1-4; no clear D gene. Germline CDR1 SGHVS, CDR2 FNYEAQ. Trimming shortened V by 6 bases and J by 0 bases, and 14 bases separated the two germline ends. The CDR3 spans 16 residues. The CDR3 DNA sequence: TGTGCCAGCAGGGACTCCACCGGGTCAACTAATGAAAAACTGTTTTTT. This codes for CASRDSTGSTNEKLFF.

In its sample, this clonotype ranks as medium-sized. The gene calls are TRBV5-1 and TRBJ1-5, with D hard to call. V was shortened by 1 base and J by 4 bases, with 6 bases between the two germline ends. The CDR3 covers 13 residues. Per germline, CDR1 SGHRS and CDR2 YFSETQ. The CDR3 bases are TGCGCCAGCAGCTTGAGCCCGAATCAGCCCCAGCATTTT. As protein: CASSLSPNQPQHF. Supplemented by reference TRBV5-1 and TRBJ1-5, the full variable domain reads KAGVTQTPRYLIKTRGQQVTLSCSPISGHRSVSWYQQTPGQGLQFLFEYFSETQRNKGNFPGRFSGRQFSNSRSEMNVSTLELGDSALYLCASSLSPNQPQHFGDGTRLSIL.

This clonotype was detected only a few times. J is TRBJ2-2 and V is TRBV7-2; D is tentatively TRBD1 or TRBD2 (6 bases each). The germline V and J ends were trimmed by 1 base and 7 bases, with 13 bases remaining between them. CDR3 size: 15 residues. The germline V gene encodes CDR1 SGHTA and CDR2 FQGNSA. The CDR3 bases are TGTGCCAGCAGCTTAGTCGGGGGCGCAGGCGGGGAGCTGTTTTTT. Protein product: CASSLVGGAGGELFF. The entire variable domain, with the rest obtained from reference TRBV7-2 and TRBJ2-2, is as follows: GAGVSQSPSNKVTEKGKDVELRCDPISGHTALYWYRQSLGQGLEFLIYFQGNSAPDKSGLPSDRFSAERTGGSVSTLTIQRTQQEDSAVYLCASSLVGGAGGELFFGEGSRLTVL.

This chain connects TRBV29-1 to TRBJ1-1, with a tentative D call TRBD1 (6 bases). Germline assignment: CDR1 SQVTM and CDR2 ANQGSEA. The ends were cut back, 6 bases at V and 0 bases at J, with 8 bases in the middle. This CDR3 is built from 12 residues. CDR3 DNA sequence: TGCAGCGTCGGACAGATGAACACTGAAGCTTTCTTT. Translated: CSVGQMNTEAFF.

This clonotype was detected many times. The chain has TRBV29-1 and TRBJ1-1, with D perhaps matching TRBD1 (6 bases). The CDR3 has 14 residues. CDR1 SQVTM and CDR2 ANQGSEA come from the germline V gene. Here the CDR3 reads CSVGRGGRNTEAFF. The DNA of the CDR3 is TGCAGTGTGGGGCGAGGGGGGAGGAACACTGAAGCTTTCTTT. The full variable domain, in which reference TRBV29-1 and TRBJ1-1 provide the parts outside the CDR3, is SAVISQKPSRDICQRGTSLTIQCQVDSQVTMMFWYRQQPGQSLTLIATANQGSEATYESGFVIDKFPISRPNLTFSTLTVSNMSPEDSSIYLCSVGRGGRNTEAFFGQGTRLTVV.